This T cell receptor (beta chain) was profiled in a study of OX40 agonist ivuxolimab in advanced cancers. Study context: The dose-escalation cohort had hepatocellular carcinoma, melanoma, renal cell or head and neck cancer.

Findings and caveats of the study: Certain nonresponding patients likewise had low normalized T-cell clonal expansion.

Using immunoSEQ multiplex PCR, the repertoire was profiled, and TCRdb retains in-frame clones only, with some absent. Here the sample spans 65,000 or so clones, 85% to 95% being singletons. In germline, CDR1 is SGHKS, CDR2 YYEKEE (reference sequence). The CDR3 consists of 15 residues. V lost 0 bases to trimming and J lost 0 bases, with 7 bases between them. Turning to this clone: Its cognate antigen is unknown.

The gene calls are TRBV5-5 and TRBJ1-3; D call uncertain. This specimen consisted of CD4+ or CD8+ T cells sorted from blood, obtained in a trial of the OX40 agonist ivuxolimab. The sequence derives from an adult with an advanced solid tumor such as melanoma, head and neck, liver or kidney cancer. The CDR3 loop reads CASSLAASSGNTIYF. The DNA for the CDR3 is TGTGCCAGCAGCTTGGCAGCCAGCTCTGGAAACACCATATATTTT.